This is a list of T cell receptor beta chains from one sample in a study of neurological immune-mediated disorders. TCRdb recomputed calls from the 5' RACE reads with MiXCR, one row per CDR3 protein. Of 4,000 or so distinct CDR3 sequences listed, 32% are singletons. The sample taken for sequencing was CD8+ T cells from blood. The source is a middle-aged man with HTLV-1-associated myelopathy (HAM/TSP). The CDR3 runs from the conserved cysteine through the conserved F or W. D genes are given only for firm matches. Part of the rows lack a size; the others show once, few, many or a class for expanded clones.

NA,14,TRBV5-1,TRBJ2-1,NA,CASSLTGSYNEQFF,TGCGCCAGCAGCTTGACCGGCAGTTACAATGAGCAGTTCTTC
NA,15,TRBV7-9,TRBJ2-2,many,CASSPNRAGAGELFF,TGTGCCAGCAGCCCTAACAGGGCGGGAGCCGGGGAGCTGTTTTTT
TRBD2,15,TRBV4-2,TRBJ2-7,NA,CASSQETSGSYEQYF,TGTGCCAGCAGCCAAGAGACTAGCGGCTCCTACGAGCAGTACTTC
NA,15,TRBV5-1,TRBJ2-2,NA,CASSLGTVAAGELFF,TGCGCCAGCAGCCTCGGAACCGTAGCGGCTGGGGAGCTGTTTTTT
TRBD1,13,TRBV10-3,TRBJ2-3,many,CAVGTGGTDTQYF,TGTGCCGTGGGGACAGGGGGCACAGATACGCAGTATTTT
NA,12,TRBV5-1,TRBJ1-2,NA,CASSQDSYGYTF,TGCGCCAGCAGCCAAGATAGCTATGGCTACACCTTC
NA,13,TRBV30,TRBJ2-1,few,CAWSVKGTFEQFF,TGTGCCTGGAGTGTAAAGGGGACTTTTGAGCAGTTCTTC
NA,13,TRBV29-1,TRBJ1-6,NA,CSVGEAADSPLHF,TGCAGCGTTGGGGAGGCTGCCGATTCACCCCTCCACTTT
NA,13,TRBV7-3,TRBJ2-7,medium-sized,CASSSRQDYEQYF,TGTGCCAGCAGCTCCCGACAGGACTACGAGCAGTACTTC
TRBD1,15,TRBV7-9,TRBJ2-2,many,CASSADRGHTGELFF,TGTGCCAGCAGCGCCGACAGGGGACACACCGGGGAGCTGTTTTTT
NA,14,TRBV12-3/TRBV12-4,TRBJ2-1,NA,CASSLGSTYNEQFF,TGTGCCAGCAGTTTAGGCAGTACCTACAATGAGCAGTTCTTC
NA,15,TRBV3-1,TRBJ2-2,medium-sized,CASSQGQWDTGELFF,TGTGCCAGCAGCCAAGGGCAGTGGGACACCGGGGAGCTGTTTTTT
TRBD1,17,TRBV10-3,TRBJ1-1,many,CAISLPGQGARNTEAFF,TGTGCCATCAGTTTACCGGGACAGGGGGCGAGGAACACTGAAGCTTTCTTT
TRBD1,14,TRBV18,TRBJ2-3,once,CASSPDRASDTQYF,TGTGCCAGCTCACCAGACAGGGCTAGTGATACGCAGTATTTT
TRBD2,16,TRBV7-7,TRBJ2-2,many,CASSSLPGGEGGELFF,TGTGCCAGCAGCTCCCTCCCGGGAGGGGAAGGCGGGGAGCTGTTTTTT
NA,11,TRBV12-5,TRBJ1-1,NA,CASGSTRAAFF,TGTGCTAGTGGTTCAACGAGGGCGGCTTTCTTT
TRBD2,14,TRBV7-3,TRBJ2-1,few,CASSLGLAVNEQFF,TGTGCCAGCAGCTTAGGACTAGCCGTCAATGAGCAGTTCTTC
TRBD1,15,TRBV7-9,TRBJ2-2,once,CASSRDRGPTGEIFF,TGTGCCAGCAGCAGAGACAGGGGCCCAACCGGGGAGATATTTTTT
TRBD2,16,TRBV2,TRBJ2-7,many,CASSDPVSGSLYEQYF,TGTGCCAGCAGTGATCCGGTTAGCGGGAGTCTCTACGAGCAGTACTTC
NA,13,TRBV7-8,TRBJ2-5,once,CASSPGASGTQYF,TGTGCCAGCAGCCCCGGTGCCTCGGGGACCCAGTACTTC
NA,15,TRBV7-9,TRBJ2-7,many,CASSSPRARLYEQYF,TGTGCCAGCAGCTCCCCCCGGGCCAGACTCTACGAGCAGTACTTC
NA,15,TRBV27,TRBJ2-7,many,CASSRETGGTYEQYF,TGTGCCAGCAGCCGCGAGACAGGTGGGACCTACGAGCAGTACTTC
TRBD2,19,TRBV2,TRBJ2-1,NA,CASSEPGLAGIDSRDEQFF,TGTGCCAGCAGTGAACCGGGACTAGCGGGGATAGATTCGCGCGATGAGCAGTTCTTC
TRBD1,18,TRBV20-1,TRBJ2-3,NA,CSAAGPPSSGQGTDTQYF,TGCAGTGCTGCCGGGCCACCCAGCAGCGGACAGGGAACAGATACGCAGTATTTT
TRBD1,14,TRBV5-1,TRBJ2-7,many,CASSLDRGSYEQYF,TGCGCCAGCAGCTTGGACAGGGGGTCCTACGAGCAGTACTTC
TRBD2,15,TRBV3-1,TRBJ2-1,NA,CASSQEVTSGNEQFF,TGTGCCAGCAGCCAAGAGGTTACTAGCGGGAATGAGCAGTTCTTC
TRBD2,18,TRBV7-9,TRBJ2-3,NA,CASSPNALAGGGTDTQYF,TGTGCCAGCAGCCCGAACGCGCTAGCGGGAGGCGGCACAGATACGCAGTATTTT
TRBD1,19,TRBV7-6,TRBJ1-1,NA,CASSLSSPGQATMNTEAFF,TGTGCCAGCAGCTTATCTTCTCCCGGACAGGCTACAATGAACACTGAAGCTTTCTTT
TRBD2,15,TRBV15,TRBJ2-3,medium-sized,CATSRERGGTDTQYF,TGTGCCACCAGCAGAGAGCGGGGGGGCACAGATACGCAGTATTTT
TRBD2,15,TRBV14,TRBJ2-1,many,CASSQPGLAYNEQFF,TGTGCCAGCAGCCAACCGGGACTAGCCTACAATGAGCAGTTCTTC
NA,13,TRBV29-1,TRBJ1-1,NA,CSVDRGDSSEAFF,TGCAGCGTTGACCGAGGAGATAGTTCTGAAGCTTTCTTT
NA,10,TRBV29-1,TRBJ2-3,NA,CSVETDTQYF,TGCAGCGTTGAAACAGATACGCAGTATTTT
TRBD1,14,TRBV29-1,TRBJ1-3,many,CSVEGQGPGNTIYF,TGCAGCGTCGAGGGACAGGGACCTGGAAACACCATATATTTT
NA,13,TRBV5-1,TRBJ1-1,many,CASSHKPNTEAFF,TGCGCCAGCAGCCACAAGCCGAACACTGAAGCTTTCTTT
NA,13,TRBV11-2,TRBJ2-5,NA,CASSLHSAETQYF,TGTGCCAGCAGCTTACATTCGGCGGAGACCCAGTACTTC
TRBD1,17,TRBV11-1,TRBJ2-2,NA,CASSLAPDRVHTWELFF,TGTGCCAGCAGCTTAGCGCCCGACAGGGTGCACACCTGGGAGCTGTTTTTT
TRBD1,17,TRBV12-3/TRBV12-4,TRBJ2-1,NA,CASSLVYRTGSYNEQFF,TGTGCCAGCAGCCTAGTGTATCGGACAGGGAGCTACAATGAGCAGTTCTTC
TRBD2,15,TRBV11-3,TRBJ2-5,NA,CASSFPGLAQETQYF,TGTGCCAGCAGCTTCCCGGGACTAGCTCAAGAGACCCAGTACTTC
TRBD1,13,TRBV5-1,TRBJ2-7,few,CASSGGTGYEQYF,TGCGCCAGCAGCGGGGGGACAGGGTACGAGCAGTACTTC
TRBD1,14,TRBV5-1,TRBJ2-7,NA,CASSWDRVSYEQYF,TGCGCCAGCAGCTGGGACAGGGTGAGCTACGAGCAGTACTTC
NA,13,TRBV6-5,TRBJ2-2,many,CASSYVNTGELFF,TGTGCCAGCAGTTACGTAAACACCGGGGAGCTGTTTTTT
TRBD2,16,TRBV20-1,TRBJ2-3,once,CSARFPSGGITDTQYF,TGCAGTGCTAGGTTCCCTAGCGGGGGGATCACAGATACGCAGTATTTT
NA,13,TRBV2,TRBJ2-1,many,CASNHSPKGEQFF,TGTGCCAGCAACCATTCCCCGAAGGGTGAGCAGTTCTTC
TRBD2,16,TRBV6-6,TRBJ2-1,many,CASSGPGLAGVKVQFF,TGTGCCAGCAGTGGACCGGGACTAGCGGGAGTTAAGGTTCAGTTCTTC
TRBD2,16,TRBV3-1,TRBJ2-3,NA,CASSQRGGVVGNTQYF,TGTGCCAGCAGCCAGCGGGGGGGGGTAGTAGGCAATACGCAGTATTTT
NA,17,TRBV3-1,TRBJ2-1,many,CASSPQYRKSSYNEQFF,TGTGCCAGCAGCCCCCAATACCGGAAGAGCTCCTACAATGAGCAGTTCTTC